This T cell receptor (beta chain) emerged from a study of Ad26.COV2.S vaccination and SARS-CoV-2 variants (dated by TCRdb to the early 2020s). Looking at the study overall: Vaccine-arm donors came from COV1001, a multicentre, randomized, double-blind, placebo-controlled phase I-IIa trial of Ad26.COV2.S in healthy adults. Ad26.COV2.S was given intramuscularly at 5x10^10 or 1x10^11 viral particles, as a single shot or as two shots 56 days apart. The specificity and breadth of SARS-CoV-2-reactive T cell receptors after Ad26.COV2.S vaccination were assessed by TCRbeta repertoire sequencing. The TCR-sequenced set comprised approximately 30 samples: about 19 Ad26.COV2.S vaccine recipients, 5 placebo recipients and 8 SARS-CoV-2 convalescent individuals. Trial participants were randomized into five groups of five, in which low-dose or high-dose Ad26.COV2.S was given once or twice, or placebo was given on both occasions. Throughout the experiments and outcome assessment, investigators stayed blinded to trial group allocation. The study at large found these results: According to the authors, total T cell responses may have been underestimated by the TCR breadth and depth analyses. The study was not powered for comparison of responses between vaccine doses or regimens. Vaccine and placebo recipients had similar non-spike TCR breadth, a finding consistent with the vaccine containing only spike. After vaccination, spike-specific CD8+ and CD4+ T cell responses were reported to show substantial breadth. Higher spike-specific TCR breadth was observed in Ad26.COV2.S recipients than in placebo recipients (P = 0.0014).

In light of the paper, this sample's treatment or condition label describes: around 19 received Ad26.COV2.S at low or high dose, single or two shots; about 5 received placebo; per-sample allocation not given. Repertoires of vaccine and placebo recipients were sequenced from samples taken on day 63 after the first injection. In Cohort 1b, about 27 adults aged 18-55 years were enrolled at a single site in Boston, USA, between 29 July and 7 August 2020. Ad26.COV2.S consisted of a replication-incompetent adenovirus type 26 vector by which a prefusion-stabilized SARS-CoV-2 spike protein from the original Wuhan strain was expressed. Based on the germline V gene, the CDR1 and CDR2 sequences are SGHAT and FQNNGV. Including the terminal cysteine and phenylalanine, the CDR3 comprises 14 residues. The DNA shown is the 42-base CDR3, in frame from base 1. Trimming leaves V shorter by 1 base and J shorter by 4 bases, with the junction holding 3 bases beyond the gene matches.

A note on this clone: Its antigen remains unidentified. The record has no base qualities; no much larger clone is one base away.

The immunoSEQ Assay was used to sequence TCRbeta CDR3 regions. After extraction, genomic DNA underwent amplification by bias-controlled multiplex PCR, followed by high-throughput sequencing. In the authors' own workflow: To quantify the absolute abundance of every unique TCRbeta CDR3 region, sequences were collapsed and filtered. Usable DNA was measured by amplifying reference genes present in all nucleated cells, and TCRbeta template counts were normalized to that usable DNA to estimate T cell fraction. Repertoire TCRs were annotated as SARS-CoV-2-specific by exact matching of V gene, CDR3 amino acid sequence and J gene to a known reactive TCR set. The reference SARS-CoV-2 TCR set was derived from MIRA and filtered for enrichment in COVID-19-positive ImmuneCODE repertoires, a step that removed public or cross-reactive TCRs. Using the MIRA antigens, annotated TCRs were further analysed by specific ORF or by position within an ORF. Breadth was defined as annotated unique rearrangements over total unique productive rearrangements; depth was the summed frequency of those rearrangements. Two-sided Wilcoxon rank-sum tests were used to compare TCR breadth between groups. Held by TCRdb, this immuneACCESS table contains in-frame sequences only and omits some clones. Under half of the omission traces to an unresolved V gene where checked; the cause of the rest is unknown. For V, J and clone size, that table is used; D and trimming come from the DNA. In all, the sample holds around 300,000 clones, and 75% to 90% of those were seen once. The ten largest clones add up to about 5% of the sample.

The V and J segments used are TRBV11-2 and TRBJ1-2, and 7 bases in between align with TRBD1. This receptor was identified in a person between 18 and 65 years old who received the Ad26.COV2.S COVID-19 vaccine or a placebo. Sequences were derived from peripheral blood, sampled in a trial of Ad26.COV2.S vaccine versus placebo. The DNA sequence is given as TGTGCCAGCAGCTTAGTGGGACAGCTCTATGGCTACACCTTC. The encoded protein is CASSLVGQLYGYTF. The reference TRBV11-2 and TRBJ1-2 proteins fill in what lies around the CDR3, so the full variable domain reads EAGVAQSPRYKIIEKRQSVAFWCNPISGHATLYWYQQILGQGPKLLIQFQNNGVVDDSQLPKDRFSAERLKGVDSTLKIQPAKLEDSAVYLCASSLVGQLYGYTFGSGTRLTVV.